The source of this TCR beta chain is a study of identical twins. Study outcomes and limitations: Findings depended on cross-sectional statistics rather than tracking the same donors. Models underestimated how often monozygotic twins shared out-of-frame TCR alpha. Low generation-probability sequences were in excess among twin-shared out-of-frame alpha sequences.

This clonotype was seen more than once but under ten times. Its antigen is still unknown. This CDR3 contains 14 residues. Trimming left V 1 base short and J 7 bases short, with 11 bases between. CDR1 SGHAT and CDR2 FQDESV come from the germline V gene (reference sequence). Template switching, a step in the protocol, added a universal primer site, and cDNA carried unique molecular identifiers. A single record per CDR3 protein comes from TCRdb applying MiXCR to the 5' RACE reads. The sample lists about 530,000 distinct CDR3 sequences, 20% to 25% occurring once. These data are also associated with another study on yellow fever vaccine responses in identical twins.

V usage is TRBV11-1 and J usage is TRBJ2-1; tentative D call: TRBD2 (5 bases). This receptor was identified in a woman younger than 35 in good health. Sequencing was performed on CD4+ T cells sorted from blood. The CDR3 DNA reads TGTGCCAGCAGCTTAGGGTCGGGGAATAATGAGCAGTTCTTC. Protein: CASSLGSGNNEQFF.